This T cell receptor (beta chain) derives from a study of Ad26.COV2.S vaccination and SARS-CoV-2 variants. Study at large: Dosing was one shot or two shots 56 days apart.

Described treatment: roughly 19 received Ad26.COV2.S at low or high dose, single or two shots; about 5 received placebo; per-sample allocation not given. Samples analyzed were those drawn on day 63 after the first vaccine or placebo injection. Clones were read by immunoSEQ multiplex PCR, and TCRdb kept only the in-frame ones, dropping some. The table includes hundreds of thousands of clones, around 89% detected once. In germline, CDR1 is SGDLS, CDR2 YYNGEE. Trimming removed 4 bases from V and 8 bases from J; junction bases left unmatched: 8. The CDR3 contains 15 residues. The sequencing used peripheral blood, collected in a trial of Ad26.COV2.S vaccine versus placebo. The chain is built from TRBV9 and TRBJ1-6; 8 bases match TRBD1. The TCR was taken from a person between 18 and 60 years old who received the Ad26.COV2.S COVID-19 vaccine or a placebo. Written as DNA, the CDR3 is TGTGCCAGCAGCTCGCCAGGGGGCGGTGATTCACCCCTCCACTTT. Translation gives CASSSPGGGDSPLHF.